A single sample gave rise to the 31 T cell receptor beta chains below, sequenced in a study of response to subunit inactivated influenza vaccine. MiXCR was run by TCRdb on the RT-PCR reads, yielding one entry per CDR3 protein. The sample holds about 580,000 distinct CDR3 sequences, 12% to 15% seen once. The sequences come from PBMCs from blood, collected approximately 13 days after vaccination. These receptors were collected from a man over 45 who received an inactivated influenza vaccine.

This clonotype was observed a few times. The chain is built from TRBV28 and TRBJ1-2, with a tentative D call TRBD1 (6 bases). V was pared by 3 bases and J by 4 bases, with 27 bases between. The CDR3 totals 19 residues. The V gene's germline CDR1 is MDHEN and CDR2 SYDVKM. In DNA form, the CDR3 reads TGTGCCAGCAGTTTGTTTTCGGGTTTGGGATCCGGGGGCTTCTATGGCTACACCTTC. This encodes CASSLFSGLGSGGFYGYTF.

This clonotype was seen repeatedly, ten times or more. The chain recombines TRBV12-3 or TRBV12-4 with TRBJ2-5; 8 bases are a match to TRBD2. The ends lost 5 bases at V and 5 bases at J; junction bases unmatched: 7. The CDR3 runs 14 residues. The CDR3 loop reads CASSPGLAVETQYF. The CDR3 DNA is TGTGCCAGCAGTCCAGGACTAGCTGTGGAGACCCAGTACTTC.

This clonotype was seen a few times. The genes are TRBV4-2 and TRBJ2-1; 9 positions agree with TRBD1. CDR3 length: 14 residues. Germline V gene lookup returns CDR1 LGHNA and CDR2 YNFKEQ. The V and J ends lost 2 bases and 15 bases, in that order; junction bases with no gene match: 11. This CDR3 reads CASSQLGPGQGPFF. The CDR3 nucleotides are TGTGCCAGCAGCCAACTTGGCCCGGGACAGGGTCCGTTCTTC.

The CDR3 protein is CASSFPGDGEKLFF. The CDR3 DNA sequence: TGTGCCAGCAGCTTTCCCGGGGACGGAGAAAAACTGTTTTTT. The chain links TRBV5-6 to TRBJ1-4; D may be TRBD1 (5 bases). The germline gives CDR1 SGHDT, CDR2 YYEEEE. V lost 2 bases to trimming and J lost 8 bases, with 13 bases between them. The length of the CDR3 is 14 residues.

J is TRBJ2-3 and V is TRBV24-1; a possible D gene is TRBD1 (6 bases). Germline V gene data show CDR1 as KGHDR and CDR2 as SFDVKD. The CDR3 is made up of 16 amino acids. Trimming took 4 bases from V and 5 from J, leaving 18 bases between them. This CDR3 is CATSDPTGPREDTQYF. For the CDR3, the DNA is TGTGCCACCAGTGACCCGACAGGCCCCCGGGAAGATACGCAGTATTTT.

This chain joins TRBV5-6 and TRBJ2-1; no firm D call. Germline CDR1 SGHDT, CDR2 YYEEEE. The ends were cut back, 7 bases at V and 9 bases at J, with 14 bases in the middle. This CDR3 region has 12 residues. The CDR3 region is CASGVADGEQFF. The CDR3 nucleotides are TGTGCCAGCGGCGTGGCCGACGGTGAGCAGTTCTTC.

The table lists this clonotype with a few counts. V usage is TRBV7-9 and J usage is TRBJ1-2; D is ambiguous. V was clipped by 5 bases and J by 1 base, with 14 bases between them. The CDR3 has 15 amino acids. Germline CDR1 reads SEHNR; CDR2 reads FQNEAQ (reference sequence). The CDR3 sequence is CASSPPHGVNYGYTF. CDR3 coding DNA: TGTGCCAGCAGCCCTCCCCACGGAGTTAACTATGGCTACACCTTC.

The chain couples TRBV5-1 to TRBJ1-6; no clear D. Germline CDR1 is SGHRS and CDR2 is YFSETQ. V gave up 4 bases and J gave up 11 bases, with 16 bases separating them. The CDR3 has 14 amino acids. CDR3 in amino acids: CASSPTDRSTPLHF. CDR3 coding DNA: TGCGCCAGCAGCCCTACAGACCGCTCAACACCCCTCCACTTT.

The rearrangement joins TRBV4-3 to TRBJ2-1, with D unresolved. Germline CDR1 LGHNA, CDR2 YSLEER. The CDR3 is 17 residues long. Deletions cut 0 bases from V and 0 bases from J, with 12 bases between. Here the CDR3 reads CASSQDRAMGSYNEQFF. CDR3 nucleotide sequence: TGCGCCAGCAGCCAAGATAGGGCGATGGGCTCCTACAATGAGCAGTTCTTC.

The rearrangement links TRBV2 to TRBJ2-1; D is perhaps TRBD2 (6 bases). In germline, CDR1 is SNHLY, CDR2 FYNNEI. V was pared by 7 bases and J by 8 bases, with 15 bases between. The length of the CDR3 is 13 residues. The CDR3 is CASISDYRYEQFF. The DNA of the CDR3 is TGTGCCAGCATCTCGGACTACCGGTATGAGCAGTTCTTC.

The chain uses TRBV29-1 and TRBJ1-1; D might be TRBD1 (6 bases). The V gene's germline CDR1 is SQVTM and CDR2 ANQGSEA. There are 12 residues in the CDR3. CDR3 in DNA: TGCAGTGGCGGACAGATGAAGTCTGAAGCTTTCTTT. Its protein is CSGGQMKSEAFF.

This clonotype has only a few counts. V usage is TRBV24-1 and J usage is TRBJ2-5, with 8 bases matching TRBD1. Trimming removed 6 bases from V and 5 bases from J; junction bases left unmatched: 4. There are 13 residues in the CDR3. The V gene's germline CDR1 is KGHDR and CDR2 SFDVKD. The CDR3 nucleotides read TGTGCCACCAGTCAGGGGGCGAGGGAGACCCAGTACTTC. Its protein product is CATSQGARETQYF.

This clonotype was recorded a few times. V gene TRBV28 combines with J gene TRBJ2-7, with 13 bases fitting TRBD2. This CDR3 region has 15 residues. Germline loops: CDR1 MDHEN, CDR2 SYDVKM. With V trimmed by 3 bases and J by 4 bases, 3 bases remained unmatched. DNA for the CDR3: TGTGCCAGCAGTTTCGGGACTAGCGGGAAGTACGAGCAGTACTTC. Its protein is CASSFGTSGKYEQYF.

This clonotype has only a few counts. The chain links TRBV15 to TRBJ2-3; D gene ambiguous. This CDR3 contains 18 residues. Germline loops: CDR1 LNHNV, CDR2 YYDKDF (reference sequence). V lost 0 bases and J lost 2, with 18 bases in between. In DNA form, the CDR3 reads TGTGCCACCAGCAGAGAACTAACGGACCGGATTCACACAGATACGCAGTATTTT. Translating gives CATSRELTDRIHTDTQYF. The full variable domain, its missing parts supplied by reference TRBV15 and TRBJ2-3, is DAMVIQNPRYQVTQFGKPVTLSCSQTLNHNVMYWYQQKSSQAPKLLFHYYDKDFNNEADTPDNFQSRRPNTSFCFLDIRSPGLGDTAMYLCATSRELTDRIHTDTQYFGPGTRLTVL.

This clonotype has only a few counts. V is TRBV4-2 and J is TRBJ2-1; D possibly corresponds to TRBD2 (6 bases). CDR1 is LGHNA, CDR2 YNFKEQ, per germline. The CDR3 is made up of 17 amino acids. Trimming pared 0 bases from V and 9 bases from J, leaving 21 bases between. The CDR3 protein is CASSQESSRLGNTEQFF. As DNA, the CDR3 is TGTGCCAGCAGCCAAGAAAGTTCGAGACTAGGTAACACTGAGCAGTTCTTC.

In this sample, this clonotype turned up a few times. CDR3 loop: CASSQDPHRGKNIQYF. CDR3 coding DNA: TGCGCCAGCAGCCAAGATCCCCACCGAGGCAAAAACATTCAGTACTTC. The rearrangement joins TRBV4-3 to TRBJ2-4; no clear D gene. There are 16 residues in the CDR3. V gave up 0 bases and J gave up 3 bases, with 12 bases separating them. Germline CDR1 LGHNA, CDR2 YSLEER.

The V gene is TRBV28, the J gene TRBJ2-1, with 9 bases fitting TRBD2. The CDR3 runs 18 residues. V dropped 3 bases and J dropped 0; count of bases not matched to a gene: 9. Germline values: CDR1 MDHEN, CDR2 SYDVKM. As DNA, the CDR3 is TGTGCCAGCAGTTTGTGGCTTAGCGGGAGCCGCTCCTACAATGAGCAGTTCTTC. It encodes CASSLWLSGSRSYNEQFF.

This clonotype was observed a handful of times. The chain carries TRBV5-1 and TRBJ1-4, with 7 bases identical to TRBD1. The CDR3 has 14 amino acids. Germline lookup yields CDR1 SGHRS and CDR2 YFSETQ. V shed 3 bases and J 6 bases; nucleotides not matched to a gene: 5. CDR3 sequence: CASSYETGDEKLFF. The CDR3 nucleotides are TGCGCCAGCAGCTACGAAACAGGGGATGAAAAACTGTTTTTT.

The V gene is TRBV27, the J gene TRBJ2-7; D gene ambiguous. Germline CDR1 reads MNHEY; CDR2 reads SMNVEV (reference sequence). Trimming removed 3 bases from V and 2 bases from J, with 17 bases in between. CDR3 size: 16 residues. The CDR3 sequence is CASSLSWAMGAYEQYF. The CDR3 DNA is TGTGCCAGCAGTTTGTCCTGGGCGATGGGCGCCTACGAGCAGTACTTC.

This clonotype was found a few times. The V call is TRBV11-1, the J call TRBJ2-1; a weak D match, TRBD2 (5 bases). The V end was cut by 4 bases, the J end by 6 bases, with 16 bases between. The germline gives CDR1 SGHAT, CDR2 FQDESV (reference sequence). CDR3 length: 15 amino acids. CDR3 loop: CASSSPPLDSNEQFF. For the CDR3, the DNA is TGTGCCAGCAGCTCCCCCCCACTAGATAGCAATGAGCAGTTCTTC.

This clonotype has only a few counts. This chain uses TRBV5-1 with TRBJ2-7; weak D call: TRBD1 (7 bases). Germline assignment: CDR1 SGHRS and CDR2 YFSETQ. The CDR3 sequence is 17 residues long. The V and J ends lost 0 bases and 3 bases respectively, with 19 bases between them. The CDR3 nucleotides read TGCGCCAGCAGCTTGGGTCCGGGGGACAGACTGGGCTACGAGCAGTACTTC. The encoded protein is CASSLGPGDRLGYEQYF.

The J gene is TRBJ2-3, the V gene TRBV9; D call uncertain. The germline V gene encodes CDR1 SGDLS and CDR2 YYNGEE. V gave up 2 bases and J gave up 3 bases, with 7 bases separating them. The CDR3 has 13 residues. DNA for the CDR3: TGTGCCAGCAGCGTCCTAGAGACAGATACGCAGTATTTT. Translation: CASSVLETDTQYF.

This clonotype showed up just a few times. The chain is built from TRBV21-1 and TRBJ1-4; the tabulated D call, TRBD1, remains unverified against the DNA. TRBV21-1 is a documented pseudogene. CDR3 size: 15 residues. CDR3 region: CASSNDRGRYEKLFF. CDR3 sequence (DNA): TGTGCCAGCAGCAACGACAGGGGAAGATATGAAAAACTGTTTTTT.

The chain uses TRBV5-1 and TRBJ1-4; 9 positions agree with TRBD1. Germline-derived CDR1 and CDR2 are SGHRS and YFSETQ. Unmatched junction bases numbered 2, after V lost 3 bases and J lost 5 bases. CDR3 length equals 14 residues. The CDR3 sequence: CASSSGTGNEKLFF. CDR3 bases: TGCGCCAGCAGCTCCGGGACAGGGAATGAAAAACTGTTTTTT.

In its sample, this clonotype was seen many times. This chain uses TRBV15 with TRBJ2-1; 11 nucleotides align to TRBD2. The V segment lost 5 bases and the J segment 8 bases; nucleotides outside the gene matches: 11. The CDR3 spans 16 residues. CDR1 is LNHNV and CDR2 is YYDKDF in the germline V gene (reference sequence). The DNA of the CDR3 is TGTGCCACCAGCCTAGGTTTGGGACTAGCGGCATATGAGCAGTTCTTC. This sequence encodes CATSLGLGLAAYEQFF. Complete variable domain (other parts from reference TRBV15 and TRBJ2-1): DAMVIQNPRYQVTQFGKPVTLSCSQTLNHNVMYWYQQKSSQAPKLLFHYYDKDFNNEADTPDNFQSRRPNTSFCFLDIRSPGLGDTAMYLCATSLGLGLAAYEQFFGPGTRLTVL.

This clonotype was detected many times. The V call is TRBV9, the J call TRBJ1-1; possible D gene TRBD1, 6 bases. The CDR3 extends over 13 amino acids. Germline CDR1 and CDR2: SGDLS and YYNGEE. V shed 2 bases and J shed 7 bases, with 12 bases lying between them. CDR3 DNA sequence: TGTGCCAGCAGCGTCGGAGGGGACAATGAAGCTTTCTTT. This encodes CASSVGGDNEAFF. The variable domain in full, completed from reference TRBV9 and TRBJ1-1, reads DSGVTQTPKHLITATGQRVTLRCSPRSGDLSVYWYQQSLDQGLQFLIQYYNGEERAKGNILERFSAQQFPDLHSELNLSSLELGDSALYFCASSVGGDNEAFFGQGTRLTVV.

The chain uses TRBV7-2 and TRBJ2-7, with TRBD2 as a possible D gene (5 bases). The V and J ends lost 5 bases and 7 bases respectively, with 18 bases between them. Per the germline V gene, CDR1 is SGHTA and CDR2 is FQGNSA. The CDR3 length is 14 residues. CDR3 protein: CASSLVEGSREQYF. Here the CDR3 DNA reads TGTGCCAGCAGCCTCGTCGAGGGTTCGCGGGAGCAGTACTTC.

J is TRBJ1-5 and V is TRBV6-2 or TRBV6-3; D remains ambiguous. CDR1 and CDR2 from the germline V gene are MNHEY and SVGEGT. V was clipped by 6 bases and J by 6 bases, with 15 bases between them. The CDR3 spans 14 residues. CDR3 residues: CASRGKRDLQPQHF. CDR3 sequence (DNA): TGTGCCAGCAGGGGGAAGAGGGATCTTCAGCCCCAGCATTTT.

The CDR3, as DNA: TGTGCCAGCAGCTCTAGCGGACCTAGCACAGATACGCAGTATTTT. It specifies CASSSSGPSTDTQYF. The chain carries TRBV7-9 and TRBJ2-3, with 7 bases identical to TRBD2. The CDR3 extends over 15 amino acids. Germline V gene data show CDR1 as SEHNR and CDR2 as FQNEAQ (reference sequence). V lost 4 bases, J lost 0 bases, and 4 bases stayed unmatched. The full variable domain, completed using reference TRBV7-9 and TRBJ2-3, is DTGVSQNPRHKITKRGQNVTFRCDPISEHNRLYWYRQTLGQGPEFLTYFQNEAQLEKSRLLSDRFSAERPKGSFSTLEIQRTEQGDSAMYLCASSSSGPSTDTQYFGPGTRLTVL.

J is TRBJ2-1 and V is TRBV27; D might be TRBD2 (6 bases). This CDR3 is 20 amino acids long. Trimming shortened V by 0 bases and J by 0 bases, and 21 bases separated the two germline ends. Per germline, CDR1 MNHEY and CDR2 SMNVEV (reference sequence). The CDR3 reads CASSLSRLAVTVSSYNEQFF. The CDR3 region has the DNA TGTGCCAGCAGTTTATCTAGGTTAGCGGTTACCGTTAGCTCCTACAATGAGCAGTTCTTC.

Of note for this clonotype: The junction shows a germline mismatch at one end, possibly a read error. The CDR3 region has the DNA TGTGCCAGCATCCAAGGACAGGGGACTTACGAGCAGTACTTC. Translation: CASIQGQGTYEQYF. The chain carries TRBV14 and TRBJ2-7; 9 nucleotides align to TRBD1. The length of the CDR3 is 14 residues. Germline V CDR1 and CDR2: SGHDN, FVKESK.